This TCR beta chain was identified during a study of T cell clones after liver transplantation. Study in general: Third-party-reactive TCRbeta sequences from pre-transplant mixed lymphocyte reactions served as antigen-independent comparators. Until 12-24 months post-transplant, subjects got standard immunosuppression and no induction. Timepoints were pre-transplant, pre-withdrawal, and after withdrawal was completed or failed. Regarding the study as a whole: A larger donor-reactive than third-party decline suggested partial antigen-specific deletion.

Regarding this clone: The antigen is unknown.

Here immunoSEQ multiplex PCR was the method, and the copy in TCRdb shows in-frame clones only, minus some. The sample carries about 120,000 clones, 90% recorded once. The CDR3 contains 15 residues. V gave up 0 bases and J gave up 6 bases, with 15 bases separating them. Germline CDR1 reads SGDLS; CDR2 reads YYNGEE. This chain links TRBV9 with TRBJ1-2; TRBD1 might be the D (5 bases). The sample here was CD4+ T cells from blood, taken 12 months after liver transplant. The source of this sequence is a human patient who received a liver transplant. The graft donor may account for some of the T cells. CDR3 bases: TGTGCCAGCAGCGTAGCGACAGACTTCGGGCATGGCTACACCTTC. Protein sequence: CASSVATDFGHGYTF.